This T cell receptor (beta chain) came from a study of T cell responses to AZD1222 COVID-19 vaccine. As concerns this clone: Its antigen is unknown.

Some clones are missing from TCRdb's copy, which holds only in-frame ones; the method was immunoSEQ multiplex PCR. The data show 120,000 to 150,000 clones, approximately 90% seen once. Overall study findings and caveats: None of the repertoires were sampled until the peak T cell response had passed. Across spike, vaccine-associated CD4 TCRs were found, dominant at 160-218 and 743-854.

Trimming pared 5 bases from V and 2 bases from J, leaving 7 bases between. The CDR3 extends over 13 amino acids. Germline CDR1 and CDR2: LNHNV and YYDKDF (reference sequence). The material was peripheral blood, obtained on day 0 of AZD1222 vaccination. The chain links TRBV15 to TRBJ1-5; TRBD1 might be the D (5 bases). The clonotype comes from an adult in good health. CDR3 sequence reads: CATSEGGNQPQHF. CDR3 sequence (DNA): TGTGCCACCAGCGAAGGGGGCAATCAGCCCCAGCATTTT.